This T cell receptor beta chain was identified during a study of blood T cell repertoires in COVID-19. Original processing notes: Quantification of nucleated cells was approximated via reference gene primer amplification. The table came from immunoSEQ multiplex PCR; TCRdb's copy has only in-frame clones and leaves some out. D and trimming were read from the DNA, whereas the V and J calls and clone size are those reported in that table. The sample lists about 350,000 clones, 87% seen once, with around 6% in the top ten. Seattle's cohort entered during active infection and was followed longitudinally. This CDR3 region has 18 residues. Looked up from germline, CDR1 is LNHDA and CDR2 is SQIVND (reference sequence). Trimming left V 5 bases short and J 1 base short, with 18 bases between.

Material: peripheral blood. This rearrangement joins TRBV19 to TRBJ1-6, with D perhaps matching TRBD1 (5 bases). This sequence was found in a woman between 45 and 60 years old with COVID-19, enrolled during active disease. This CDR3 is CASSVGRDGSSYNSPLHF. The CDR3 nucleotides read TGTGCCAGTAGTGTCGGCAGGGATGGGTCTTCCTATAATTCACCCCTCCACTTT.